This is a list of T cell receptor beta chains from one sample in a study of blood T cell dynamics during melanoma immunotherapy. Measured with immunoSEQ multiplex PCR; TCRdb has only the in-frame clones, and not every one. The sample holds some 5,600 clones, roughly 85% seen once. Sequencing used blood, obtained from a patient treated with checkpoint blockade. The source of these receptors is a human donor with melanoma. Both conserved end residues are part of each CDR3. Each record gives: clone size, J gene, V gene, D gene, CDR3 DNA, CDR3 protein. The D gene is left open where the match is weak. Size is stated for part of the rows, as once, few or many counts, or as a class when the clone is expanded.

once	TRBJ1-1	TRBV4-3	.	TGCGCCAGCAGCCACCCCGGAACAGGTATGAACACTGAAGCTTTCTTT	CASSHPGTGMNTEAFF
.	TRBJ1-1	TRBV7-6	.	TGTGCCAGCAGCAAACTAAACACTGAAGCTTTCTTT	CASSKLNTEAFF
.	TRBJ1-6	TRBV19	.	TGTGCCAGTAGTATATACAGGGAGTCACCCCTCCACTTT	CASSIYRESPLHF
once	TRBJ2-2	TRBV7-9	.	TGTGCCAGCAGCTTAAGTCGAGTCAAATTCAACACCGGGGAGCTGTTTTTT	CASSLSRVKFNTGELFF
.	TRBJ2-7	TRBV5-6	.	TGTGCCAGCAGCTTCTCAGGGGATGAATTTTACTTC	CASSFSGDEFYF
few	TRBJ2-1	TRBV7-9	TRBD2	TGTGCCAGCAGCGCGACTAGCGGGGGGGACAATGAGCAGTTCTTC	CASSATSGGDNEQFF
.	TRBJ2-3	TRBV5-1	.	TGCGCCAGCCATGAGCAGGGGGATACGCAGTATTTT	CASHEQGDTQYF
once	TRBJ1-3	TRBV28	TRBD1	TGTGCCAGCGGGACAGGGATATCCTCTGGAAACACCATATATTTT	CASGTGISSGNTIYF
.	TRBJ1-4	TRBV7-9	.	TGTGCCAGCAGCTCAAGAGTGGGGACATATGAAAAACTGTTTTTT	CASSSRVGTYEKLFF
.	TRBJ2-2	TRBV18	.	TGTGCCAGCTCCCCCAAGGCGGGCCGCACCGGGGAGCTGTTTTTT	CASSPKAGRTGELFF
.	TRBJ1-4	TRBV5-6	TRBD1	TGTGCCAGCAGCTCTCCGAGACAGGGGGCGAATGAAAAACTGTTTTTT	CASSSPRQGANEKLFF
.	TRBJ1-6	TRBV27	TRBD1	TGTGCCAGCAGACCGGGACAGGGCATTAATTCACCCCTCCACTTT	CASRPGQGINSPLHF
.	TRBJ2-1	TRBV11-2	.	TGTGCCAGCAGCGGGCATAGCTCCTACAATGAGCAGTTCTTC	CASSGHSSYNEQFF
.	TRBJ2-3	TRBV15	.	TGTGCCACCAGCAGAGAGGGGACCACAGATACGCAGTATTTT	CATSREGTTDTQYF
.	TRBJ2-7	TRBV6-5	TRBD2	TGTGCCAGCAGTTACTCTAGCGGGAGCTCCTACGAGCAGTACTTC	CASSYSSGSSYEQYF
few	TRBJ1-1	TRBV7-9	.	TGTGCCAGCAGCTTAACTGGGGGGCTACCTGAAGCTTTCTTT	CASSLTGGLPEAFF